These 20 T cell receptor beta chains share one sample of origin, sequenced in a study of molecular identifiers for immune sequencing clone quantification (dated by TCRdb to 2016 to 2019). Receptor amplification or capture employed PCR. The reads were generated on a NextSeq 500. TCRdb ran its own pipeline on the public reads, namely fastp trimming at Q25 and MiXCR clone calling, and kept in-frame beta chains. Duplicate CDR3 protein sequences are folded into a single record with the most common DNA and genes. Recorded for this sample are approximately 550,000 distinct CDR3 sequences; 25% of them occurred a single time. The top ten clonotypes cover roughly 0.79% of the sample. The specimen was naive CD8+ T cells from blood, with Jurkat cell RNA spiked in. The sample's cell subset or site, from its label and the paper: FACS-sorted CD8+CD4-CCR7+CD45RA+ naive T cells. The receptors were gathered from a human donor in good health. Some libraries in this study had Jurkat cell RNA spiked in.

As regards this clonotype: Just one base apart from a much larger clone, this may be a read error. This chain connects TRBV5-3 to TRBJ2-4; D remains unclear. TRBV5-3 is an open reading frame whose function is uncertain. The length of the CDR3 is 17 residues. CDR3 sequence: CASSYIPSATSKNIQYF. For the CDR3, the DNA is TGTGCCAGCAGCTATATACCTTCCGCCACCTCCAAAAACATTCAGTACTTC.

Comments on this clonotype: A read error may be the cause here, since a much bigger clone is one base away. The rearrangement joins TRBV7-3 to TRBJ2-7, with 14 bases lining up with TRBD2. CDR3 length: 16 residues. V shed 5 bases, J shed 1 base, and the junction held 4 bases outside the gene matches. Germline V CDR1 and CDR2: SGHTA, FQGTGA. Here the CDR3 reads CASSPGTSGRSYEQYF. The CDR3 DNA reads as TGTGCCAGCAGCCCGGGGACTAGCGGGAGATCCTACGAGCAGTACTTC.

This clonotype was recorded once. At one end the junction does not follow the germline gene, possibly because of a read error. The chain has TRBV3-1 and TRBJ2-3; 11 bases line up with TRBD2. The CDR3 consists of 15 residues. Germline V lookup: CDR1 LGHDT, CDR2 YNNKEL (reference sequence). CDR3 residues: CASRMGLAATDTQYF. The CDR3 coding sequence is TGTGCCAGCAGGATGGGACTAGCGGCCACAGATACGCAGTACTTT.

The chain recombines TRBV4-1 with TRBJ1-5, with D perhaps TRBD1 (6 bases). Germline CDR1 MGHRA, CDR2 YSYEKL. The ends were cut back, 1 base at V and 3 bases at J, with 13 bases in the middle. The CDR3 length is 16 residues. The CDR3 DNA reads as TGCGCCAGCAGCCAAGGATTGGGACAAATCAATCAGCCCCAGCATTTT. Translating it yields CASSQGLGQINQPQHF.

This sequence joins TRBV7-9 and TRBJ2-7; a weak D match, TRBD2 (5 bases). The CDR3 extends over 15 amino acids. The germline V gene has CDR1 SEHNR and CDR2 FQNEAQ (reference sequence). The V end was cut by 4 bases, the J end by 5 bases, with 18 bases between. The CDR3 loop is CASSSPIRAGDEQYF. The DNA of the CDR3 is TGTGCCAGCAGCTCCCCCATTCGCGCGGGCGACGAGCAGTACTTC.

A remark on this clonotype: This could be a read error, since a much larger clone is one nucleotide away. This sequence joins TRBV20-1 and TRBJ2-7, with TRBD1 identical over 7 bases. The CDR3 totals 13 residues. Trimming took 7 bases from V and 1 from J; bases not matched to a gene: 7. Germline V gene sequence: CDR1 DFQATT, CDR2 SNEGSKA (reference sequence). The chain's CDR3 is CSDRQTGSYEQYF. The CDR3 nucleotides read TGCAGTGATAGGCAGACAGGGTCCTACGAGCAGTACTTC.

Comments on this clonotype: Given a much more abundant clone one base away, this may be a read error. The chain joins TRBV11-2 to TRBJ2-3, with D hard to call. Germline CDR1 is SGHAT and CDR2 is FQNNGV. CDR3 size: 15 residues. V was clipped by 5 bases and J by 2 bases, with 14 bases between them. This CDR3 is CASSVGYSPTDTQYF. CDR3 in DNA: TGTGCCAGCAGCGTGGGGTACTCCCCCACAGATACGCAGTATTTT.

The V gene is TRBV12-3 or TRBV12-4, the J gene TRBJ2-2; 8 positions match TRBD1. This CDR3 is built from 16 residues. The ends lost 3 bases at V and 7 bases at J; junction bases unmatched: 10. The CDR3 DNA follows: TGTGCCAGCAGTTTGGTACTAGCAGGGGGCGGCGGGGAGCTGTTTTTT. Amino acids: CASSLVLAGGGGELFF.

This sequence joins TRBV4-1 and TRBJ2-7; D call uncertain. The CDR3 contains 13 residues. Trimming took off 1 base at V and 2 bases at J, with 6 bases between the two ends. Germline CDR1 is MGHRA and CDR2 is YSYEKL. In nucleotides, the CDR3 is TGCGCCAGCAGCCAAGCCAGCGCCTACGAGCAGTACTTC. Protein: CASSQASAYEQYF.

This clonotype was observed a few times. As DNA, the CDR3 is TGTGCCAGCAGCTTAGGGTTACTAGCGGGAGAGACCCAGTACTTC. It specifies CASSLGLLAGETQYF. This chain joins TRBV7-3 and TRBJ2-5, with 9 bases identical to TRBD2. CDR1 and CDR2 from the germline V gene are SGHTA and FQGTGA. The CDR3 sequence is 15 residues long. With 2 bases clipped from V and 4 bases from J, the junction kept 5 bases outside the gene matches.

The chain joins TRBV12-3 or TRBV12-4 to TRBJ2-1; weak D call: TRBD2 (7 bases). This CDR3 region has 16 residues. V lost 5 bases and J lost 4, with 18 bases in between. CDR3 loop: CASSPGRGATYNEQFF. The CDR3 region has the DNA TGTGCCAGCAGTCCCGGACGGGGGGCAACGTACAATGAGCAGTTCTTC.

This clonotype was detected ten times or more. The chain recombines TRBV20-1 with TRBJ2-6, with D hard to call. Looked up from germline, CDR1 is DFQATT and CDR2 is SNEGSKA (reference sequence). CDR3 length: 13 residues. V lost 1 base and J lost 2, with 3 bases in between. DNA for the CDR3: TGCAGTGCTAGAGGGACTGGGGCCAACGTCCTGACTTTC. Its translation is CSARGTGANVLTF.

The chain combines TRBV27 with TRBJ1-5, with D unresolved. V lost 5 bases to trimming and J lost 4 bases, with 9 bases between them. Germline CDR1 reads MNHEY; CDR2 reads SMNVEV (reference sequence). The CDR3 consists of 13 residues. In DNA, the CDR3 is TGTGCCAGCAGTAGCAAGTATAATCAGCCCCAGCATTTT. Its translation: CASSSKYNQPQHF.

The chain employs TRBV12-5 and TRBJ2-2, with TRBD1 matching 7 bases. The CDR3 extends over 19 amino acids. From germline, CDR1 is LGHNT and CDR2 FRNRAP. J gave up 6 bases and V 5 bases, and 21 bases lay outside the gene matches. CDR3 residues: CASGIAPGQRRLDAGELFF. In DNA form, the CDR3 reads TGTGCTAGTGGTATAGCCCCGGGACAGAGGAGACTTGACGCCGGGGAGCTGTTTTTT.

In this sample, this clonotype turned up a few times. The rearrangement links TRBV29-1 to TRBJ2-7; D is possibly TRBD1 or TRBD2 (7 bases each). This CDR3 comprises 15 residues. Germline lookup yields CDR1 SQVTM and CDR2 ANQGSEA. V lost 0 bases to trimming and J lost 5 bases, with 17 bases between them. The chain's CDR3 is CSVEDHREGANEQYF. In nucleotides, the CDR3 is TGCAGCGTTGAAGATCATAGGGAGGGGGCCAACGAGCAGTACTTC.

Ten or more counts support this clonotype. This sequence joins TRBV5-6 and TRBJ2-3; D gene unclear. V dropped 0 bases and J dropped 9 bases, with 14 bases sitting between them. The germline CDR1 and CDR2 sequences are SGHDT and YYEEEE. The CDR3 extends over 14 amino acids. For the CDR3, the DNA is TGTGCCAGCAGCTTGGAAGATGCACAGATAACGCAGTATTTT. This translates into CASSLEDAQITQYF.

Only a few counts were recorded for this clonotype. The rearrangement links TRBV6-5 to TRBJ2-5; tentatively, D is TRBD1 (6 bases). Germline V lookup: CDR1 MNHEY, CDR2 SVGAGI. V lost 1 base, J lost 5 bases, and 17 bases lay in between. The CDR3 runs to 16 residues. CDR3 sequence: CASSYLGHPNGETQYF. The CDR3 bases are TGTGCCAGCAGTTACTTGGGACACCCGAATGGGGAGACCCAGTACTTC.

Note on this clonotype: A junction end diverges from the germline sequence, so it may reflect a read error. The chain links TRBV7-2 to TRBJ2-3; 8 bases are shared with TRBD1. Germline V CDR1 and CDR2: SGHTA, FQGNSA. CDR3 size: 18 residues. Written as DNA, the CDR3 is TGTGCCTGCAGCCCCTGGTACAGGGGGTCGCTTAGCACAGATACGCAGTATTTT. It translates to CACSPWYRGSLSTDTQYF.

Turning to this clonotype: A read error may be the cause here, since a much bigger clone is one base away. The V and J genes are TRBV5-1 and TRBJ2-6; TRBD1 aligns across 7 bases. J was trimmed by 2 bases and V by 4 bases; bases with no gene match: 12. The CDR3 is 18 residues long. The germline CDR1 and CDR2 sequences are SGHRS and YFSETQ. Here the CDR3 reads CASSLGQALGAGANVLTF. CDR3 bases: TGCGCCAGCAGCCTAGGACAGGCCCTTGGGGCTGGGGCCAACGTCCTGACTTTC.

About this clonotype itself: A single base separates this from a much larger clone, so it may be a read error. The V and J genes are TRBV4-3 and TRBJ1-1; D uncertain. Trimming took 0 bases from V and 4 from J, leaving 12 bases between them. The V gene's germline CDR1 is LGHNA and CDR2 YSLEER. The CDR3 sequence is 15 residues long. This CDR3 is CASSQDLWRLTEAFF. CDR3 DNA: TGCGCCAGCAGCCAAGATCTGTGGAGGCTCACTGAAGCTTTCTTT.